This TCR beta chain appears in the sequencing data of a study of chemoradiotherapy in HPV16-positive cancers. As for the study in general: Candidate HPV-specific T-cell clones and common TCR motifs came from functional assays in two HPV16-positive patients. Whole-study results and caveats: HPV-specific T cells were functionally defined from only a couple of HPV16-positive patients. During treatment, candidate HPV-specific clones and E7-related motifs expanded in tumor. HPV-responsive T-cell expansion during chemoradiotherapy was linked to improved recurrence-free survival in HPV16-positive patients.

This CDR3 has 17 residues. Germline V gene sequence: CDR1 SEHNR, CDR2 FQNEAQ (reference sequence). Germline trimming cut 4 bases from V and 7 bases from J; bases unmatched to any gene: 13. Notes on this clone: The antigen is undetermined.

Sequencing used immunoSEQ multiplex PCR; TCRdb keeps in-frame clones, though not all of them. The sample consists of about 66,000 clones, roughly 90% of them appearing once. The sample in question was blood, obtained from a patient who underwent chemoradiotherapy. J is TRBJ2-1 and V is TRBV7-9, with 10 bases identical to TRBD2. The sequence was obtained from a human donor with HPV-associated anogenital cancer. CDR3 sequence reads: CASSSTGRLAGTNEQFF. CDR3 DNA: TGTGCCAGCAGCTCCACCGGACGACTAGCGGGTACTAATGAGCAGTTCTTC.